Listed below are T cell receptor beta chains from one sample, sequenced in a study of PD-1 blockade in classical Hodgkin lymphoma. The assay was immunoSEQ multiplex PCR, and TCRdb's table has in-frame clones only and misses some. Among about 33,000 clones, approximately 68% were seen once, and the ten largest hold about 3.9%. The specimen comprised peripheral blood mononuclear cells (PBMCs), sampled before the fourth cycle of nivolumab. These receptors were collected from a human donor with classical Hodgkin lymphoma. The CDR3 runs from the conserved cysteine through the conserved F or W. The order of the fields is D gene, V gene, J gene, clone size, CDR3 protein, CDR3 DNA. A D gene is named only where the DNA matches it firmly. The size of a clone is reported for some rows only, either as once, few or many, or as a class for expanded clones.

-	TRBV7-2	TRBJ2-3	-	CASSRSRNTQYF	TGTGCCAGCAGTCGTTCCCGGAATACGCAGTATTTT
-	TRBV4-1	TRBJ1-2	-	CASSPPVLNDGYTF	TGCGCCAGCAGCCCCCCGGTATTGAACGATGGCTACACCTTC
TRBD2	TRBV6-1	TRBJ2-1	-	CASSENLAGVDEQFF	TGTGCCAGCAGTGAAAATCTAGCGGGAGTGGATGAGCAGTTCTTC
TRBD1	TRBV19	TRBJ1-1	-	CASQQGYTEAFF	TGTGCCAGTCAACAGGGGTACACTGAAGCTTTCTTT
-	TRBV27	TRBJ1-1	-	CASSLTGKGEAFF	TGTGCCAGCAGTTTAACGGGGAAGGGTGAAGCTTTCTTT
-	TRBV30	TRBJ2-1	-	CAWSSYTGNEQFF	TGTGCCTGGAGTTCCTACACCGGCAATGAGCAGTTCTTC
TRBD1	TRBV29-1	TRBJ2-7	few	CSVDTGATYEQYF	TGCAGCGTTGATACAGGGGCAACCTACGAGCAGTACTTC
TRBD1	TRBV19	TRBJ1-2	-	CASSLSQGAYGYTF	TGTGCCAGTAGTTTGTCACAGGGGGCCTATGGCTACACCTTC
TRBD2	TRBV28	TRBJ2-7	-	CATTGGWDEQYF	TGTGCCACCACGGGAGGCTGGGACGAGCAGTACTTC
TRBD2	TRBV2	TRBJ2-3	-	CASRGTSGRGDTQYF	TGTGCCAGCAGGGGTACTAGCGGGAGAGGAGATACGCAGTATTTT
-	TRBV5-4	TRBJ2-5	-	CASSLAETQYF	TGTGCCAGCAGCTTGGCGGAGACCCAGTACTTC
-	TRBV6-1	TRBJ1-3	-	CASSEYMAVTGNTIYF	TGTGCCAGCAGTGAATATATGGCCGTGACTGGAAACACCATATATTTT